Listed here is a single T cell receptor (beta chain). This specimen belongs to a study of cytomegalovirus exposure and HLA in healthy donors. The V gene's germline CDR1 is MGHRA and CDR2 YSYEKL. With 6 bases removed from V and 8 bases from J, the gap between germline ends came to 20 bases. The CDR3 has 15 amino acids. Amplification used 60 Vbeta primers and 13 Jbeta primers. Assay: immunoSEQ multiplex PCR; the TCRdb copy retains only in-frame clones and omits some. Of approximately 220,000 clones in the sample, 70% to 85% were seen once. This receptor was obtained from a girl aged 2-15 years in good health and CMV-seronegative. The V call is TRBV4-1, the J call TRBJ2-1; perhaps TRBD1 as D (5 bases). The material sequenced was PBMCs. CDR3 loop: CASRSPGIIGDEQFF. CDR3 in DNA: TGCGCCAGCAGATCTCCAGGGATCATTGGGGATGAGCAGTTCTTC.